Listed here are 2 T cell receptor beta chains from one sample, sequenced in a study of tumor-infiltrating lymphocytes in primary liver carcinoma. cDNA specific to TCR beta was made from 450 to 650 ng of total RNA, with a constant-region primer employed for priming. Three nested multiplex PCR rounds, a slightly modified ARM-PCR, produced the libraries for TCR beta. The first two PCR rounds used TRBV1-TRBV30 primers with a Cbeta primer, approximately 9 cycles each. Using its own MiXCR run on the multiplex PCR reads, TCRdb lists one record per CDR3 protein. In the table there are about 120,000 distinct CDR3 sequences, roughly 69% of which are singletons. Bulk tissue was left unsorted, and RNA and DNA were co-extracted from 20-30 mg of it. Sequencing was done on a sample of liver tumor tissue from sampling region 1. The subset denotes: tumor region T1, superior pole. These receptors originate from a woman aged 55 to 70 with primary liver carcinoma and hepatitis B virus infection.

Comment on this clonotype: Sequence at one end of the junction differs from germline and may be a read error. This rearrangement joins TRBV11-2 to TRBJ1-6, with 9 positions matching TRBD1. The length of the CDR3 is 17 residues. The V gene's germline CDR1 is SGHAT and CDR2 FQNNGV. CDR3 amino acids: CANTGGEGFSCNSPLHF. In DNA, the CDR3 is TGTGCCAACACAGGGGGCGAAGGATTCTCCTGTAATTCACCCCTCCACTTT.

The J gene is TRBJ2-3, the V gene TRBV5-4; no firm D call. Germline loops: CDR1 SGHNT, CDR2 YYREEE (reference sequence). CDR3 length equals 13 residues. The CDR3 nucleotides read TGTACCTGCAGCACCCCGGCCGTCGATACGCAGTATTTT. Translation: CTCSTPAVDTQYF. Drawing the rest from reference TRBV5-4 and TRBJ2-3, the complete variable domain is ETGVTQSPTHLIKTRGQQVTLRCSSQSGHNTVSWYQQALGQGPQFIFQYYREEENGRGNFPPRFSGLQFPNYSSELNVNALELDDSALYLCTCSTPAVDTQYFGPGTRLTVL.